In its sample, the clone carrying this T cell receptor (beta chain) was seen a few times. Its antigen remains unknown. Germline V gene lookup returns CDR1 LGHNT and CDR2 FRNRAP. The V segment lost 1 base and the J segment 4 bases; nucleotides outside the gene matches: 9. This CDR3 contains 16 residues. The data derive from a study of cytomegalovirus exposure and HLA in healthy donors. Study-level findings and limits: The study had only CMV serostatus as immune exposure information.

In the PCR, 60 Vbeta and 13 Jbeta primers were used. Only in-frame clones appear in the TCRdb table, and some are missing; sequencing was by immunoSEQ multiplex PCR. The table shows more than 150,000 clones, with 84% occurring only once. V gene TRBV12-5 combines with J gene TRBJ1-2, with 7 bases aligning to TRBD1. The TCR comes from a girl aged 2 to 9 in good health and CMV-seropositive. The sequencing sample was made of PBMCs. The CDR3, as DNA: TGTGCTAGTGGTTTGGCTGGAACAGGGGCCGGCTATGGCTACACCTTC. This codes for CASGLAGTGAGYGYTF.